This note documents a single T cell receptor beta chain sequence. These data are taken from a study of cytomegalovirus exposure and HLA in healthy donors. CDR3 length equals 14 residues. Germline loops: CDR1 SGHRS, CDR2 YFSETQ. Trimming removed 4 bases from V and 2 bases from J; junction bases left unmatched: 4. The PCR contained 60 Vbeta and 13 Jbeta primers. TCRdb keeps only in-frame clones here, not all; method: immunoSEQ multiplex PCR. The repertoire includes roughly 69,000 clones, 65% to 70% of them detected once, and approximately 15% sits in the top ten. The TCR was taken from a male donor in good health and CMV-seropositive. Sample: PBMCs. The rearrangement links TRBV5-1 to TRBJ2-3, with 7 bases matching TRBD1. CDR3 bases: TGCGCCAGCAGCCCGGGACAGCTCACAGATACGCAGTATTTT. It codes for CASSPGQLTDTQYF.